Listed below are T cell receptor beta chains from one sample, sequenced in a study of regulatory T cells in long-lasting Graves disease. TCRdb used MiXCR to reprocess the multiplex PCR reads, holding one entry per CDR3 protein. The sample contains approximately 560,000 distinct CDR3 sequences, around 15% of which appear only once. This sample was shared with a second study, whose subject was T cells in Graves' hyperthyroidism and ophthalmopathy.

The input for sequencing was peripheral blood mononuclear cells (PBMCs), taken at new diagnosis, from a patient treated with antithyroid drugs. The source of these receptors is a man aged 18 to 30 with Graves disease. Both conserved end residues are part of each CDR3. The size entry is marked missing in some rows and otherwise reads once, few, many or a size class.

TRBJ2-3 | few | TRBV6-5 | CASSYTGTGQVDTQYF
TRBJ2-1 | many | TRBV6-1 | CASSPGQGSYNEQFF
TRBJ2-1 | NA | TRBV5-1 | CASGAGSGEGDEQFF
TRBJ2-6 | NA | TRBV19 | CASSILDRFSGANVLTF
TRBJ2-5 | many | TRBV5-4 | CASSSVPAETQYF
TRBJ1-1 | NA | TRBV28 | CASTQGGAKNTEAFF
TRBJ2-2 | NA | TRBV10-3 | CAISYFLPGQGASNTGELFF
TRBJ2-5 | few | TRBV20-1 | CSARDRREGETQYF
TRBJ2-3 | few | TRBV24-1 | CATSVGSDTQYF
TRBJ2-3 | many | TRBV5-1 | CASSGNLGTAGADTQYF
TRBJ2-1 | many | TRBV20-1 | CSAPVGAISNEQFF
TRBJ2-3 | many | TRBV20-1 | CSARVGSSTDTQYF
TRBJ1-4 | few | TRBV9 | CASSVGPAGPLFF
TRBJ2-7 | many | TRBV12-3/TRBV12-4 | CASSFAEPGYEQYF
TRBJ2-1 | many | TRBV6-1 | CASSTQGNEQFF
TRBJ2-1 | NA | TRBV13 | CASSSRVAGYNEQFF
TRBJ2-3 | many | TRBV3-1 | CASSSEGTGVIYTDTQYF
TRBJ2-7 | many | TRBV2 | CASKSGAYEQYF
TRBJ2-3 | few | TRBV5-1 | CASSFDSSRDTQYF
TRBJ2-2 | few | TRBV29-1 | CSGYSGGELFF
TRBJ2-7 | many | TRBV9 | CASSPMGQGREQYF
TRBJ2-7 | many | TRBV28 | CASSLGTVAFEQYF
TRBJ1-1 | few | TRBV4-1 | CASSQHGQGGTEAFF
TRBJ2-1 | many | TRBV18 | CASSRTSGTRNEQFF
TRBJ2-5 | NA | TRBV29-1 | CSVILGRQETQYF
TRBJ2-1 | many | TRBV11-2 | CASSPWVAANNEQFF
TRBJ1-2 | few | TRBV6-2/TRBV6-3 | CASSEGRQLYGYTF
TRBJ2-1 | many | TRBV6-2/TRBV6-3 | CASSYPELVQSSYNEQFF
TRBJ2-7 | few | TRBV11-2 | CASSLGGQVSYEQYF
TRBJ2-7 | many | TRBV12-3/TRBV12-4 | CASSPQGMSYEQYF
TRBJ2-3 | many | TRBV6-2/TRBV6-3 | CASSSGTSRYTDTQYF
TRBJ2-1 | NA | TRBV20-1 | CSAREGVGFYNEQFF
TRBJ2-1 | many | TRBV2 | CAIGTGPQYNEQFF
TRBJ2-5 | many | TRBV11-2 | CASSLSLQETQYF
TRBJ2-1 | NA | TRBV7-3 | CASSRVQTSGYNEQFF
TRBJ2-7 | few | TRBV20-1 | CSARGASGSLSYEQYF
TRBJ2-1 | many | TRBV7-2 | CASSSLGNEQFF
TRBJ2-1 | many | TRBV27 | CASSFGLAGANEQFF
TRBJ2-3 | NA | TRBV10-3 | CAISEPSGSTDTQYF
TRBJ2-7 | many | TRBV27 | CASGAGKFYEQYF
TRBJ2-7 | NA | TRBV18 | CASSPRVSGSHEQYF
TRBJ2-7 | many | TRBV30 | CAWEGQGREQYF
TRBJ2-2 | NA | TRBV25-1 | CASSERVCPRTGELFF
TRBJ2-5 | many | TRBV12-3/TRBV12-4 | CASRRGQGGGETQYF
TRBJ2-5 | many | TRBV6-5 | CASSFFWTGAETQYF
TRBJ2-5 | NA | TRBV5-1 | CASSDSSRGETQYF
TRBJ1-2 | many | TRBV24-1 | CATSETDRSYGYTF
TRBJ2-3 | few | TRBV20-1 | CSAINPGQGTDTQYF
TRBJ2-2 | NA | TRBV13 | CASSLTQHFTGELFF
TRBJ2-7 | NA | TRBV10-3 | CAISESGDITYEQYF
TRBJ2-3 | few | TRBV6-1 | CASGWRAGDTQYF
TRBJ2-1 | NA | TRBV10-1 | CASSESKGLYNEQFF
TRBJ2-2 | NA | TRBV10-3 | CAISDTGSGLDTGELFF
TRBJ2-7 | few | TRBV5-1 | CASSLVAETAVEQYF
TRBJ2-1 | many | TRBV11-2 | CASSLVREVYNEQFF
TRBJ1-1 | NA | TRBV7-2 | CASSLPTGREGFF
TRBJ2-7 | few | TRBV6-5 | CASSYSRGRGYEQYF
TRBJ2-3 | few | TRBV13 | CASSHSGSMTDTQYF
TRBJ2-4 | few | TRBV6-1 | CASSAPGGDIQYF